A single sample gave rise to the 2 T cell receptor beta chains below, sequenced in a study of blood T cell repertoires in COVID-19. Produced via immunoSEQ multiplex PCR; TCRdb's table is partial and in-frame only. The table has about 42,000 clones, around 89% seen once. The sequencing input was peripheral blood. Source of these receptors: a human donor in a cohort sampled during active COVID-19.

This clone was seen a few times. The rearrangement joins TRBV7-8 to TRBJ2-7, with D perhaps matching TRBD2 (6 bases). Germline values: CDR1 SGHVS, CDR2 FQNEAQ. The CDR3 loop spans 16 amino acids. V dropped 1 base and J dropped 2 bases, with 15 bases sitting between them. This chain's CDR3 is CASSLEGTGGAYEQYF. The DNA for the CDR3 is TGTGCCAGCAGCTTAGAAGGTACTGGCGGGGCCTACGAGCAGTACTTC. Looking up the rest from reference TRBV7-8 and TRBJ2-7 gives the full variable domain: GAGVSQSPRYKVAKRGQDVALRCDPISGHVSLFWYQQALGQGPEFLTYFQNEAQLDKSGLPSDRFFAERPEGSVSTLKIQRTQQEDSAVYLCASSLEGTGGAYEQYFGPGTRLTVT.

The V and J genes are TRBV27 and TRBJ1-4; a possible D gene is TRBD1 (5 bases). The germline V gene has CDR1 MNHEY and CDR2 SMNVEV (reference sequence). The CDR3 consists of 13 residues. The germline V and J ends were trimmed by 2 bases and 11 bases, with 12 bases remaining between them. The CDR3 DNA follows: TGTGCCAGCAGTTTAGGCCCAGGGAGGAAACTGTTTTTT. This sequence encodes CASSLGPGRKLFF.